These 5 T cell receptor beta chains were all obtained from the same sample, sequenced in a study of blood T cells in healthy people across ages. Alongside a J-beta primer mix, a sample-barcoded 5' primer served in a second PCR lasting about 7 to 11 cycles. TCRdb recomputed calls from the 5' RACE reads with MiXCR, one row per CDR3 protein. The repertoire holds under 2 million distinct CDR3 sequences, with approximately 32% as singletons. Sequenced input: blood. These receptors were obtained from a young woman in good health.

This chain uses TRBV3-1 with TRBJ2-5; maybe TRBD2 (5 bases). This CDR3 is built from 14 residues. Per germline, CDR1 LGHDT and CDR2 YNNKEL (reference sequence). The germline V and J ends were trimmed by 1 base and 7 bases, with 13 bases remaining between them. In DNA form, the CDR3 reads TGTGCCAGCAGCCAAGTCGCGGGTGAGGGGACCCAGTACTTC. It codes for CASSQVAGEGTQYF.

This clonotype occurred a few times. The chain joins TRBV29-1 to TRBJ1-1, with D tentatively TRBD1 (6 bases). V was clipped by 8 bases and J by 0 bases, with 19 bases between them. The CDR3 is 15 residues long. Germline assignment: CDR1 SQVTM and CDR2 ANQGSEA. This chain's CDR3 is CSSSSGGPMNTEAFF. The CDR3 DNA sequence: TGCAGCTCCAGTTCTGGGGGCCCCATGAACACTGAAGCTTTCTTT.

The chain uses TRBV7-6 and TRBJ2-7; tentatively, D is TRBD1 (6 bases). CDR1 and CDR2 (germline): SGHVS, FNYEAQ. The CDR3 is 18 residues long. Between the trimmed V and J ends, which lost 0 bases and 3 bases, there was a span of 21 bases. The CDR3 sequence: CASSLAIGTMEHIYEQYF. The CDR3 DNA is TGTGCCAGCAGCTTAGCGATAGGGACAATGGAGCATATCTACGAGCAGTACTTC.

This clonotype was counted a few times. The chain links TRBV9 to TRBJ2-7; 7 bases are a match to TRBD2. Germline-derived CDR1 and CDR2 are SGDLS and YYNGEE. This CDR3 region has 15 residues. J was trimmed by 4 bases and V by 0 bases; bases with no gene match: 7. The CDR3 protein is CASSVGGTTAYEQYF. The CDR3 nucleotides are TGTGCCAGCAGCGTAGGAGGGACTACTGCTTACGAGCAGTACTTC.

The sample holds many counts of this clonotype. This sequence joins TRBV20-1 and TRBJ2-7; D not certain. CDR3 size: 13 residues. CDR1 DFQATT and CDR2 SNEGSKA come from the germline V gene (reference sequence). V gave up 0 bases and J gave up 3 bases, with 9 bases separating them. CDR3 sequence reads: CSARDPGRYEQYF. Here the CDR3 DNA reads TGCAGTGCTAGAGACCCCGGACGCTACGAGCAGTACTTC.